This T cell receptor (beta chain) was found in a study of cytomegalovirus exposure and HLA in healthy donors. Study as a whole: HLA-typed donors were the source of 80 million to 90 million unique TCRs, which an early data release held.

This CDR3 spans 17 amino acids. The germline gives CDR1 SGHRS, CDR2 YFSETQ. Trimming removed 2 bases from V and 1 base from J; junction bases left unmatched: 5. Amplification used 60 Vbeta primers and 13 Jbeta primers. Sequencing used immunoSEQ multiplex PCR; TCRdb keeps in-frame clones, though not all of them. The table has 230,000 or so clones, around 90% seen once; the top ten hold 1.7%. Study findings and constraints: A reported reduction in N-insertions relative to the approximately 640-donor mean was seen in an Asian-associated ancestry cluster in a later analysis. Later work showed greater clonal expansion in HLA-associated TCR beta chains than in equally common others. In vitro confirmation showed a few CMV-associated chains to be CMV antigen specific.

A remark on this clone: Its target is not known.

The rearrangement links TRBV5-1 to TRBJ2-5; 13 bases align to TRBD2. This receptor was identified in a girl under 10 years old in good health and CMV-seronegative. Sequenced sample: PBMCs. For the CDR3, the DNA is TGCGCCAGCAGCTTCCGACTAGCGGGGGGCCTCCAAGAGACCCAGTACTTC. Encoded protein: CASSFRLAGGLQETQYF.